Here is one T cell receptor beta chain with its context. Clones were read by immunoSEQ multiplex PCR, and TCRdb kept only the in-frame ones, dropping some. This sample has 100,000 or so clones, with 85% found just once. This record belongs to a study of blood T cell repertoires in COVID-19. What was sequenced was peripheral blood. This sequence was found in a woman in her 70s with active or convalescent COVID-19.

The CDR3 reads CASSPPLGPTYGYTF. The CDR3, as DNA: TGTGCCAGTAGTCCCCCACTAGGGCCCACCTATGGCTACACCTTC. The rearrangement links TRBV19 to TRBJ1-2, with no clear D. Trimming pared 5 bases from V and 4 bases from J, leaving 17 bases between. Germline V gives CDR1 LNHDA, CDR2 SQIVND (reference sequence). The CDR3 totals 15 residues.